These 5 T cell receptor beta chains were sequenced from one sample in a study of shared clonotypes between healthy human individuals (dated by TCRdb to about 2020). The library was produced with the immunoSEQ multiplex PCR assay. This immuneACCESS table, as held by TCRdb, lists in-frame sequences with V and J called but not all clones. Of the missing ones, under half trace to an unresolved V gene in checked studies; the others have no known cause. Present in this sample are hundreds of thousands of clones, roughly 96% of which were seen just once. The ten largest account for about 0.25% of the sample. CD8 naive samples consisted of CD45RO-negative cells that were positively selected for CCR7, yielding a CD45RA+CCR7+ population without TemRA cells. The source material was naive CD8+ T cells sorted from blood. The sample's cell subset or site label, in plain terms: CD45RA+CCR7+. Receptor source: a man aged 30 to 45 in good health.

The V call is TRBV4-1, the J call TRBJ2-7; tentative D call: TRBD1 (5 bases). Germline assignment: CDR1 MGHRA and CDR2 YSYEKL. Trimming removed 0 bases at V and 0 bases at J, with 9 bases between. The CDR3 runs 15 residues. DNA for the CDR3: TGCGCCAGCAGCCAAGAGAGACAGTCCTCCTACGAGCAGTACTTC. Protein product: CASSQERQSSYEQYF.

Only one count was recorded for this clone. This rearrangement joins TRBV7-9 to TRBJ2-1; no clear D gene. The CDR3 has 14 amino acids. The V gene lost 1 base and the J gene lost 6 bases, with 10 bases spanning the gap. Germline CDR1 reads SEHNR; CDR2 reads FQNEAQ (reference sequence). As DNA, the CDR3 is TGTGCCAGCAGCTTAGACGGGCAACTCAATGAGCAGTTCTTC. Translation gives CASSLDGQLNEQFF. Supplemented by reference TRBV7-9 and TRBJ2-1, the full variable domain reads DTGVSQNPRHKITKRGQNVTFRCDPISEHNRLYWYRQTLGQGPEFLTYFQNEAQLEKSRLLSDRFSAERPKGSFSTLEIQRTEQGDSAMYLCASSLDGQLNEQFFGPGTRLTVL.

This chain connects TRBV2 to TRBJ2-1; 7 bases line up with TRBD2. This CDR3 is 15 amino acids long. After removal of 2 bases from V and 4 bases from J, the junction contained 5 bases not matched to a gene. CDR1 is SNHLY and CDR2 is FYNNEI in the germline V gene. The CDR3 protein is CASSEPGGGYNEQFF. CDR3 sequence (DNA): TGTGCCAGCAGTGAACCGGGAGGCGGTTACAATGAGCAGTTCTTC.

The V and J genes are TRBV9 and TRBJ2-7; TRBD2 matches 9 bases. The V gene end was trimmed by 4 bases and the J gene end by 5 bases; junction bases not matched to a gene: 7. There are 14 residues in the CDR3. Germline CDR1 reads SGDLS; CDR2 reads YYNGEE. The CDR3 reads CASSPRGRAHEQYF. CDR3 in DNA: TGTGCCAGCAGCCCCCGCGGGAGGGCCCACGAGCAGTACTTC.

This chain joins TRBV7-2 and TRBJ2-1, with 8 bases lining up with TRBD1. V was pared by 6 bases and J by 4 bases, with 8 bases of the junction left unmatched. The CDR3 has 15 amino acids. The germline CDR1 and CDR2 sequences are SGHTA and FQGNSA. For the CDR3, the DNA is TGTGCCAGCAGTACTCAGGGGGCGGATTACAATGAGCAGTTCTTC. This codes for CASSTQGADYNEQFF.